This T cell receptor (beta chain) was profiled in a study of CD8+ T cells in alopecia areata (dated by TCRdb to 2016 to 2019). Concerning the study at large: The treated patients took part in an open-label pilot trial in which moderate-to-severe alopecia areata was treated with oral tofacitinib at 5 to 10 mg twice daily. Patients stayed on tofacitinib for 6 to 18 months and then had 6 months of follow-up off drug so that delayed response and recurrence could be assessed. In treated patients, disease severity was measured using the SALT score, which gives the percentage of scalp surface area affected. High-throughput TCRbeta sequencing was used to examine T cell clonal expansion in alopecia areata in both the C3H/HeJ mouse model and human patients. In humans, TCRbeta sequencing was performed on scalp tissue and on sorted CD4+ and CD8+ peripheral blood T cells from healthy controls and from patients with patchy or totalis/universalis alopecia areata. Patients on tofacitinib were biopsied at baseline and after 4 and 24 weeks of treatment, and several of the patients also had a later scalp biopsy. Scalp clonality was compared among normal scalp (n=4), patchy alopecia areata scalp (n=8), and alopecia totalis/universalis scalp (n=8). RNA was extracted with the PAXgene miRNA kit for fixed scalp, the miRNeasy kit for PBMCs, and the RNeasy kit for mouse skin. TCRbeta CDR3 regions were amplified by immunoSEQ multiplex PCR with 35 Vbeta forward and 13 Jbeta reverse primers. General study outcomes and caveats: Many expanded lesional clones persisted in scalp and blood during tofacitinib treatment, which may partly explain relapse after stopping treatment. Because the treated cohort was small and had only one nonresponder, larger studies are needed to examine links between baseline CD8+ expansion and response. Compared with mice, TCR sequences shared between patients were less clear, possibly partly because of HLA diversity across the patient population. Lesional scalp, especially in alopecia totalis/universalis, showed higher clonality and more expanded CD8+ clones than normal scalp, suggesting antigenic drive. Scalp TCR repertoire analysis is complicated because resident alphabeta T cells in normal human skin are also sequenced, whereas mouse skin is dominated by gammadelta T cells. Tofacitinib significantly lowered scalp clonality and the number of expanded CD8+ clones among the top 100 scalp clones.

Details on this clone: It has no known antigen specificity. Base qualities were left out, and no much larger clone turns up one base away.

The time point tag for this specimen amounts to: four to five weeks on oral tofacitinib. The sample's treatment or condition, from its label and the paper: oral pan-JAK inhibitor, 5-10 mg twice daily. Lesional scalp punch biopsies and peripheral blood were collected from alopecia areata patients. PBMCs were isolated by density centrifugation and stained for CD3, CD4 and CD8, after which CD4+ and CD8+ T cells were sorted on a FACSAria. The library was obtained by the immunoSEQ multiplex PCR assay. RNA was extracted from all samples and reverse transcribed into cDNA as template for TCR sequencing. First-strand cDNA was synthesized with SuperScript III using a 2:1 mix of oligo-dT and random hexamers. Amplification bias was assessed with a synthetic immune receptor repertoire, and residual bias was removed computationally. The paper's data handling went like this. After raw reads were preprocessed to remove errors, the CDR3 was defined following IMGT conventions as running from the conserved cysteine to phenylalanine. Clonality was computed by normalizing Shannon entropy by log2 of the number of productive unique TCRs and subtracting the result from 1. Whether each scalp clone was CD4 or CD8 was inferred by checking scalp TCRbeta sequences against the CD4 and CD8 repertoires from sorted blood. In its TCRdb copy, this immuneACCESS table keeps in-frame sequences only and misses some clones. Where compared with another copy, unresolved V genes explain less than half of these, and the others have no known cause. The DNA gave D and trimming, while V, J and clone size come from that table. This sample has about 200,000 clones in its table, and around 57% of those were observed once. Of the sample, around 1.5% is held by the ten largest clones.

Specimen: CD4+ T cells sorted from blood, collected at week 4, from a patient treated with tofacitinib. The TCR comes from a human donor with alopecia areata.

CDR3 reads: CASSPTTGTRGDTQYF. The nucleotides read TGCGCCAGCAGCCCTACCACCGGGACCCGGGGCGATACGCAGTATTTT. The receptor chain draws on TRBV5-1 and TRBJ2-3; the D gene could be TRBD1 or TRBD2, each one agreeing over 5 bases. The CDR3 covers 16 residues, taking in both the cysteine and the phenylalanine. Just the 48-base CDR3 DNA is kept, in frame starting at base 1. The junction carries 21 bases between V and J, which are trimmed by 4 bases and 6 bases respectively. From a lookup of the germline V gene, CDR1 and CDR2 are SGHRS and YFSETQ.